Following are 5 T cell receptor beta chains from one sample sequenced in a study of T cell responses to AZD1222 COVID-19 vaccine. Libraries were prepared by immunoSEQ multiplex PCR; TCRdb keeps only in-frame clonotypes and omits some of them. The sample lists around 150,000 clones; about 89% were seen once. The sample in question was peripheral blood, obtained 28 days after the second AZD1222 dose. These receptor sequences come from an adult who received the AZD1222 COVID-19 vaccine.

This rearrangement joins TRBV6-5 to TRBJ2-7; 13 bases line up with TRBD2. This CDR3 is 15 amino acids long. The junction had 2 bases not matched to a gene; V was cut back by 4 bases and J by 2 bases. Germline CDR1 and CDR2: MNHEY and SVGAGI. The CDR3 reads CASSWGLAGTYEQYF. CDR3 in DNA: TGTGCCAGCAGTTGGGGACTAGCGGGAACCTACGAGCAGTACTTC.

This chain links TRBV10-1 with TRBJ2-3; 11 bases are shared with TRBD2. This CDR3 has 14 residues. The junction had 0 bases not matched to a gene; V was cut back by 4 bases and J by 3 bases. Per the germline V gene, CDR1 is WNHNN and CDR2 is SYGVQD (reference sequence). The CDR3 nucleotides read TGCGCCAGCAGTGGGACTAGCGGGACAGATACGCAGTATTTT. This translates into CASSGTSGTDTQYF.

This chain joins TRBV7-9 and TRBJ1-2; possible D gene TRBD1, 5 bases. Per germline, CDR1 SEHNR and CDR2 FQNEAQ (reference sequence). V shed 3 bases and J shed 7 bases, with 24 bases lying between them. This CDR3 is 17 amino acids long. CDR3 sequence reads: CASSLGPAGGLVGGYTF. CDR3 in DNA: TGTGCCAGCAGCTTGGGGCCTGCAGGAGGGTTAGTGGGTGGCTACACCTTC.

V and J are TRBV7-9 and TRBJ1-2; TRBD1 is a possible D gene (5 bases). CDR3 length: 14 residues. Germline V CDR1 and CDR2: SEHNR, FQNEAQ (reference sequence). Between the trimmed V and J ends, which lost 1 base and 2 bases, there was a span of 8 bases. This CDR3 reads CASSLGAGNYGYTF. CDR3 bases: TGTGCCAGCAGCTTAGGAGCAGGGAACTATGGCTACACCTTC.

This clone was counted only a few times. This rearrangement joins TRBV19 to TRBJ1-5; D is unclear. In germline, CDR1 is LNHDA, CDR2 SQIVND (reference sequence). Trimming removed 1 base from V and 9 bases from J, with 4 bases in between. The length of the CDR3 is 11 residues. This chain's CDR3 is CASSIAGPQHF. CDR3 in DNA: TGTGCCAGTAGTATAGCTGGGCCCCAGCATTTT.